These T cell receptor beta chains were read from a single sample in a study of long-term antiretroviral therapy in people with HIV. The repertoire was sequenced with immunoSEQ multiplex PCR; TCRdb's copy has only in-frame clones and lacks some. The data hold roughly 18,000 clones, with around 85% observed a single time. Here the sequenced sample was unsorted PBMCs, taken 0.9 years after starting antiretroviral therapy. Receptors originate from a man aged 18 to 30 with HIV. The CDR3 runs from the conserved cysteine through the conserved F or W. Fields, in order: J gene, V gene, D gene, CDR3 protein, CDR3 DNA. A D gene is named only where the DNA matches it firmly.

TRBJ1-3 TRBV29-1 TRBD1 CSVGQGARGNTIYF TGCAGCGTTGGACAGGGGGCGCGAGGAAACACCATATATTTT
TRBJ2-3 TRBV7-3 TRBD2 CASSLTGGMIDTQYF TGTGCCAGCAGCTTAACCGGGGGGATGATAGATACGCAGTATTTT
TRBJ1-5 TRBV29-1 TRBD1 CSVRDRENQPQHF TGCAGCGTTCGGGACAGGGAAAATCAGCCCCAGCATTTT
TRBJ1-1 TRBV10-3 - CAISEMAVEAFF TGTGCCATCAGTGAGATGGCGGTCGAAGCTTTCTTT
TRBJ2-2 TRBV4-1 TRBD2 CASSHPSGGAPGELFF TGCGCCAGCAGCCACCCTAGCGGGGGGGCTCCCGGGGAGCTGTTTTTT
TRBJ2-3 TRBV4-2 - CASSQDIGSPDTQYF TGTGCCAGCAGCCAAGATATTGGCTCCCCAGATACGCAGTATTTT
TRBJ1-5 TRBV6-5 - CASSEDGTPQAQHF TGTGCCAGCAGTGAAGATGGGACTCCCCAGGCCCAGCATTTT
TRBJ1-1 TRBV10-1 - CASSESRGRWTEAFF TGCGCCAGCAGTGAGTCTAGGGGCCGATGGACTGAAGCTTTCTTT
TRBJ1-1 TRBV5-1 - CASSLMKHQNTEAFF TGCGCCAGCAGCTTGATGAAACACCAGAACACTGAAGCTTTCTTT
TRBJ1-5 TRBV10-3 - CAIGAGHSNQPQHF TGTGCCATCGGGGCGGGGCATAGCAATCAGCCCCAGCATTTT
TRBJ1-2 TRBV7-9 - CASDREIGYGYTF TGTGCCAGCGACCGGGAGATTGGATATGGCTACACCTTC
TRBJ2-3 TRBV7-9 - CASSLLGGVTDTQYF TGTGCCAGCAGCCTCCTAGGGGGGGTGACAGATACGCAGTATTTT
TRBJ1-3 TRBV4-2 - CASSQEKIGGVLGNTIYF TGTGCCAGCAGCCAAGAGAAAATAGGGGGAGTACTCGGAAACACCATATATTTT
TRBJ2-2 TRBV7-6 - CASSLRGNTGELFF TGTGCCAGCAGCTTACGGGGCAACACCGGGGAGCTGTTTTTT
TRBJ1-4 TRBV28 - CASNRVAANEKLFF TGTGCCAGCAACCGGGTGGCGGCTAATGAAAAACTGTTTTTT
TRBJ1-2 TRBV2 TRBD1 CASRTSTGGVNYGYTF TGTGCCAGCCGGACCTCAACAGGGGGCGTAAACTATGGCTACACCTTC
TRBJ1-6 TRBV5-1 TRBD1 CASSRNRGDSPLHF TGCGCCAGCAGCCGTAACAGGGGGGATTCACCCCTCCACTTT
TRBJ2-3 TRBV11-2 - CASSLPVFVATQYF TGTGCCAGCAGCTTACCGGTATTCGTGGCAACGCAGTATTTT
TRBJ2-7 TRBV5-1 - CASSLGNDEQYF TGCGCCAGCAGCTTGGGCAATGACGAGCAGTACTTC
TRBJ1-1 TRBV6-6 - CASERSDLNTEAFF TGTGCCAGCGAGAGATCAGATCTGAACACTGAAGCTTTCTTT
TRBJ1-1 TRBV30 - CAWSVRANTEAFF TGTGCCTGGAGTGTGCGAGCGAACACTGAAGCTTTCTTT
TRBJ2-5 TRBV7-2 TRBD2 CASSFQRGEETQYF TGTGCCAGCAGCTTTCAACGGGGGGAAGAGACCCAGTACTTC
TRBJ1-1 TRBV18 - CASSPPSGLNTEAFF TGTGCCAGCTCACCACCGTCAGGGTTGAACACTGAAGCTTTCTTT
TRBJ1-3 TRBV30 TRBD1 CAWSVQGGRYSGNTIYF TGTGCCTGGAGTGTACAAGGGGGCCGCTACTCTGGAAACACCATATATTTT
TRBJ1-1 TRBV5-4 - CASTIGNTEAFF TGTGCCAGCACCATAGGGAACACTGAAGCTTTCTTT
TRBJ2-7 TRBV28 TRBD2 CASSPTSGGLLSYEQYF TGTGCCAGCAGTCCGACTAGCGGGGGGCTTCTCTCCTACGAGCAGTACTTC
TRBJ1-3 TRBV18 - CASSPGYPSTGLGNTIYF TGTGCCAGCTCACCAGGTTACCCCTCTACAGGGTTGGGAAACACCATATATTTT
TRBJ2-3 TRBV9 TRBD1 CASSVEGGALNTQYF TGTGCCAGCAGCGTAGAAGGGGGCGCGTTAAATACGCAGTATTTT
TRBJ2-2 TRBV4-2 TRBD2 CASTGGGTGGELFF TGTGCCAGCACGGGCGGGGGGACTGGCGGGGAGCTGTTTTTT
TRBJ2-7 TRBV19 - CASSTPSRGYYEQYF TGTGCCAGTAGTACCCCAAGCAGGGGATACTACGAGCAGTACTTC
TRBJ2-5 TRBV9 TRBD1 CASSPRQGALGETQYF TGTGCCAGCAGCCCTCGACAGGGGGCATTAGGGGAGACCCAGTACTTC